This entry lists 18 T cell receptor beta chains sequenced from one sample in a study of CD8 T cells in ankylosing spondylitis (dated by TCRdb to the late 2010s). Beyond this particular receptor, the publication reports: A TCR beta motif of about eight highly homologous amino acid variants appeared characteristic of blood from ankylosing spondylitis patients.

Library method: 5' RACE. Sequencing instrument: Illumina HiSeq 2500. TCRdb trimmed public reads at Q25 via fastp, called clones via MiXCR and kept in-frame beta chains. Every CDR3 protein is listed once, alongside the most common genes and DNA of its rows. This sample gives about 750,000 distinct CDR3 sequences in total; 15% to 20% of them show up just once. The ten top clones hold about 20% of the sample. Which antigens these TCRs recognize remains unknown. The sequencing input was blood, either unsorted or a sorted T cell fraction (not recorded which). All receptors derive from a male donor with ankylosing spondylitis.

This clonotype was seen a few times. The V gene is TRBV5-1, the J gene TRBJ2-7, with D possibly TRBD2 on 6 matching bases. Between the trimmed V and J ends, which lost 5 bases and 3 bases, there was a span of 12 bases. The CDR3 covers 13 residues. From germline, CDR1 is SGHRS and CDR2 YFSETQ. CDR3 in DNA: TGCGCCAGCAGTGAGAATAGCGGCTACGAGCAGTACTTC. This codes for CASSENSGYEQYF.

This clonotype came up many times. The chain employs TRBV6-5 and TRBJ2-3; the D gene is possibly TRBD2 (6 bases). The CDR3 sequence is 15 residues long. CDR1 MNHEY and CDR2 SVGAGI come from the germline V gene. Deletions cut 2 bases from V and 0 bases from J, with 9 bases between. CDR3 loop: CASSYEGRSTDTQYF. CDR3 bases: TGTGCCAGCAGTTACGAGGGGAGGAGCACAGATACGCAGTATTTT.

The chain uses TRBV9 and TRBJ2-7, with TRBD2 identical over 12 bases. The V and J ends lost 4 bases and 3 bases, in that order; junction bases with no gene match: 8. The CDR3 consists of 16 residues. Germline loops: CDR1 SGDLS, CDR2 YYNGEE. The CDR3 spells CASSPPTSGGYYEQYF. In nucleotides, the CDR3 is TGTGCCAGCAGCCCACCGACTAGCGGGGGCTACTACGAGCAGTACTTC.

This clonotype was detected a few times. The V and J genes are TRBV20-1 and TRBJ1-6, with D unclear. The CDR3 is 17 residues long. Germline V gene lookup returns CDR1 DFQATT and CDR2 SNEGSKA (reference sequence). V dropped 1 base and J dropped 9 bases, with 22 bases sitting between them. The CDR3 protein is CSARGGISAYAGSPLHF. DNA for the CDR3: TGCAGTGCTAGAGGGGGTATTAGTGCCTACGCGGGTTCACCCCTCCACTTT.

This clonotype was recorded a few times. The rearrangement links TRBV24-1 to TRBJ2-1, with D tentatively TRBD2 (6 bases). The CDR3 length is 13 residues. The germline V gene encodes CDR1 KGHDR and CDR2 SFDVKD. With 9 bases removed from V and 9 bases from J, the gap between germline ends came to 17 bases. DNA of the CDR3: TGTGCCACCTCCACGGGACTCCTCACTGAGCAGTTCTTC. Protein sequence: CATSTGLLTEQFF.

The chain combines TRBV5-1 with TRBJ1-4, with 7 nucleotides matching TRBD1. Germline loops: CDR1 SGHRS, CDR2 YFSETQ. CDR3 length: 16 residues. V shed 4 bases, J shed 0 bases, and the junction held 6 bases outside the gene matches. CDR3 loop: CASSVGQASTNEKLFF. The CDR3 coding sequence is TGCGCCAGCAGCGTTGGACAGGCATCAACTAATGAAAAACTGTTTTTT.

This clonotype was seen more than once but under ten times. The chain uses TRBV28 and TRBJ1-1; tentatively, D is TRBD1 (6 bases). CDR1 and CDR2 from the germline V gene are MDHEN and SYDVKM. Trimming stripped 8 bases from V and 5 bases from J, with 21 bases between. This CDR3 contains 15 residues. CDR3 protein: CASLPRGQKTTEAFF. The CDR3 bases are TGTGCCAGCCTGCCGCGGGGACAAAAGACGACTGAAGCTTTCTTT.

The chain couples TRBV10-3 to TRBJ1-1; D unclear. CDR3 length: 15 residues. Germline-derived CDR1 and CDR2 are ENHRY and SYGVKD. The V gene lost 6 bases and the J gene lost 3 bases, with 17 bases spanning the gap. CDR3 nucleotide sequence: TGTGCCATCAGCCTCACTGAGGGTGGGTACACTGAAGCTTTCTTT. It yields the protein CAISLTEGGYTEAFF.

This clonotype turned up a few times. The gene calls are TRBV6-1 and TRBJ2-3; TRBD2 matches 9 bases. There are 16 residues in the CDR3. Trimming took 5 bases from V and 3 from J; bases not matched to a gene: 9. CDR1 MNHNS and CDR2 SASEGT come from the germline V gene. The CDR3: CASSPRGSGGTDTQYF. CDR3 DNA sequence: TGTGCCAGCAGTCCCAGGGGTAGCGGGGGAACAGATACGCAGTATTTT.

The sample holds a few counts of this clonotype. V usage is TRBV10-3 and J usage is TRBJ2-7, with TRBD2 identical over 16 bases. The trim removed 3 bases at V and 7 bases at J, leaving 6 bases unmatched. The CDR3 consists of 16 residues. Germline V gives CDR1 ENHRY, CDR2 SYGVKD. CDR3 nucleotide sequence: TGTGCCATCAGTGACCCGGGACTAGCGGGAGGGAGGGAGCAGTACTTC. It yields the protein CAISDPGLAGGREQYF.

The CDR3 nucleotides are TGTGCCACCAGCAGCCGGACAGGGGTTGTATATGGCTACACCTTC. Its translation is CATSSRTGVVYGYTF. This sequence joins TRBV15 and TRBJ1-2, with 9 bases aligning to TRBD1. This CDR3 is built from 15 residues. The germline V gene has CDR1 LNHNV and CDR2 YYDKDF (reference sequence). Unmatched junction bases numbered 7, after V lost 3 bases and J lost 5 bases.

The chain uses TRBV11-2 and TRBJ1-2; 7 bases match TRBD1. The CDR3 consists of 15 residues. Germline-derived CDR1 and CDR2 are SGHAT and FQNNGV. J was trimmed by 5 bases and V by 4 bases; bases with no gene match: 10. The CDR3 DNA is TGTGCCAGCAGCTCAGGACAGGTCTTTAGATATGGCTACACCTTC. Its translation: CASSSGQVFRYGYTF. The complete variable domain, with remaining parts taken from reference TRBV11-2 and TRBJ1-2, reads EAGVAQSPRYKIIEKRQSVAFWCNPISGHATLYWYQQILGQGPKLLIQFQNNGVVDDSQLPKDRFSAERLKGVDSTLKIQPAKLEDSAVYLCASSSGQVFRYGYTFGSGTRLTVV.

This clonotype is medium-sized (0.01 to 0.1%) by share. V is TRBV5-1 and J is TRBJ1-2; D is uncertain. Germline V lookup: CDR1 SGHRS, CDR2 YFSETQ. V gave up 0 bases and J gave up 4 bases, with 10 bases separating them. There are 14 residues in the CDR3. The CDR3 reads CASSLGTNIYGYTF. CDR3 nucleotides: TGCGCCAGCAGCTTGGGGACGAACATCTATGGCTACACCTTC.

The rearrangement joins TRBV4-1 to TRBJ2-2; 7 bases agree with TRBD2. The CDR3 loop spans 16 amino acids. V dropped 0 bases and J dropped 6; count of bases not matched to a gene: 7. Germline loops: CDR1 MGHRA, CDR2 YSYEKL. The CDR3 coding sequence is TGCGCCAGCAGCCAAGAAGTGACTAGCATAGCCGGGGAGCTGTTTTTT. Translating it yields CASSQEVTSIAGELFF.

This chain connects TRBV7-9 to TRBJ2-7; 9 bases align to TRBD1. This CDR3 is built from 13 residues. V shed 6 bases and J 5 bases; nucleotides not matched to a gene: 5. Germline-derived CDR1 and CDR2 are SEHNR and FQNEAQ (reference sequence). The CDR3 spells CASRGQGNDEQYF. The CDR3, as DNA: TGTGCCAGCAGGGGACAGGGCAACGACGAGCAGTACTTC.

This clonotype was found a few times. V gene TRBV9 combines with J gene TRBJ1-1, with 11 bases aligning to TRBD1. There are 16 residues in the CDR3. The trim removed 0 bases at V and 3 bases at J, leaving 4 bases unmatched. The V gene's germline CDR1 is SGDLS and CDR2 YYNGEE. Here the CDR3 DNA reads TGTGCCAGCAGCGTAGGGACAGGGGGCGCGTACACTGAAGCTTTCTTT. Protein: CASSVGTGGAYTEAFF.

This clonotype was seen more than once but under ten times. This sequence joins TRBV29-1 and TRBJ2-2, with D possibly being TRBD2 (5 bases). This CDR3 is built from 13 residues. Trimming left V 1 base short and J 7 bases short, with 10 bases between. Per the germline V gene, CDR1 is SQVTM and CDR2 is ANQGSEA. The CDR3 coding sequence is TGCAGCGTTGAAGTTATAGCGAACGGGGAGCTGTTTTTT. Its protein is CSVEVIANGELFF.

This clonotype was seen a handful of times. The DNA of the CDR3 is TGTGCCAGCAGTCCCAGTCGGAGCTCCTACAATGAGCAGTTCTTC. Translating it yields CASSPSRSSYNEQFF. This chain connects TRBV28 to TRBJ2-1; no clear D. Trimming removed 5 bases at V and 0 bases at J, with 11 bases between. Germline V lookup: CDR1 MDHEN, CDR2 SYDVKM. The CDR3 extends over 15 amino acids.